The clone carrying this TCR beta chain has more than one count but fewer than ten. What it recognizes is unknown. The record originates from a study of cytomegalovirus exposure and HLA in healthy donors. The study, taken as a whole, reports: Solely CMV serostatus was available to characterize immune exposure.

PCR primers comprised 60 Vbeta and 13 Jbeta primers. Data came from immunoSEQ multiplex PCR; TCRdb stores just in-frame clones and leaves some out. Of about 150,000 clones in the sample, approximately 80% are singletons; the top ten hold 4% to 4.5%. The sample was PBMCs. This TCR was recovered from a middle-aged woman in good health and CMV-seronegative.

This CDR3 reads CASSDLAGGGNEQFF. Written as DNA, the CDR3 is TGTGCCAGCAGTGACCTAGCGGGAGGGGGCAATGAGCAGTTCTTC. The chain recombines TRBV6-4 with TRBJ2-1, with TRBD2 matching over 12 bases. The CDR3 totals 15 residues. Looked up from germline, CDR1 is MRHNA and CDR2 is SNTAGT. V was clipped by 2 bases and J by 6 bases; unmatched bases: 2.